A single TCR beta chain is shown here with its context. The target of this receptor is not known. Base quality data are lacking; no much larger clone is found one base away. The source of the sample is a study of human T cells and chemical hapten exposure (dated by TCRdb to the early 2020s). About the investigation overall: For sensitization, 2% DPC in acetone was applied to a 2 cm by 2 cm area of upper inner arm skin. Throughout the study period of around 24 weeks, patients also received therapeutic DPC doses to the scalp every week. Patch testing on the upper back used Finn chambers containing 0.01% DPC, with scoring done after 6 days according to International Contact Dermatitis Research Group standards. Alopecia areata with under or over 50% scalp involvement, alopecia totalis and alopecia universalis were represented in the patient cohort, which was mostly female. The libraries were sequenced as a pool, and the TCR yield per sample differed mostly because of small variations in library volumes within the pool. In alopecia patients, the study followed how the peripheral blood TCR repertoire changed in vivo over primary and secondary sensitization to diphenylcyclopropenone (DPC), a hapten. Patient blood was sampled pre-sensitization (week 0) and at 2, 6 and about 24 weeks after DPC sensitization. For TCR sequencing, blood came from over 25 alopecia patients at anywhere from one to four time points (pre-sensitization, 2, 6 and 24 weeks).

Sample time point, as interpreted from the label and publication: patch test 3, about 24 weeks after DPC sensitization. Explained via the paper, the treatment or condition label denotes: therapeutic diphenylcyclopropenone sensitization with weekly scalp DPC. Blood at each patch-test visit was drawn before the patch test was applied. Patients were considered eligible if aged 18 to 70, diagnosed with alopecia and deemed suitable for DPC therapy, and patients were excluded if pregnant. Unfractionated whole blood was collected in Tempus Blood RNA tubes, and total RNA was extracted from that blood. Per the germline V gene, MDHEN is the CDR1 and SYDVKM is the CDR2. The CDR3 numbers 14 residues from cysteine through phenylalanine. Only CDR3 DNA is held: 42 bases, read in frame from base 1. V and J are truncated by 5 bases and 6 bases respectively, leaving an intervening sequence of 11 bases. The research as a whole found: Patch test score was positively correlated with the number of PT1 expanded TCRs, with significance at thresholds 8, 16 and 32 but not at 4. The number of TCRs above 1 in 1000 frequency did not change with DPC sensitization; there was no evidence of global repertoire structure alterations. Repeated subsampling changed both the strength of the expansion versus patch-test correlation and the threshold at which that correlation became significant. Compared with pre-sensitization or healthy control sets, expanded TCRs formed significantly more large CDR3 similarity clusters, which is consistent with antigen-driven responses. Alopecia, a presumed autoimmune disease, was present in all patients, so the immune response of the patients might differ from that of healthy individuals.

The library was produced with RACE. TCRdb names NextSeq 500 as the instrument used. During library preparation, unique molecular identifiers were attached to individual cDNA molecules so that TCRs could be counted quantitatively and reproducibly. From each blood RNA sample, both TCR alpha and TCR beta chains were sequenced. Per the original workflow: A median of about 87,000 TCRs per sample was observed, with a range of about 23,224 to 700,000. The Decombinator software suite was used to annotate the V, J and CDR3 of the TCR reads. For PS versus PT1 abundance plots, all samples were subsampled to the same number of TCRs (28,000). Expanded TCRs were defined as absent before sensitization and observed at least eight times at the 2-week time point. The public sequencing data were trimmed at Q25 with fastp and processed into clonotypes with MiXCR by TCRdb, which kept only in-frame beta chains. Rows with a matching CDR3 protein are joined into one entry that keeps the most common DNA and genes. For this entry, the V and J calls and clone size follow TCRdb and not the study's own pipeline. In all, the sample holds some 96,000 distinct CDR3 sequences, and 27% of those were seen once. The top ten clonotypes cover around 10% of the sample.

The sequencing used whole blood, collected in connection with sensitization to the hapten diphenylcyclopropenone (DPC). The sequence was obtained from a middle-aged man with alopecia areata. Some clones in this sample may be carry-over from other donors' samples. This chain is built from TRBV28 and TRBJ1-6, with the identity of the D gene unclear. The CDR3 amino acid sequence is: CASSPQVTNSPLHF. The sequenced DNA is TGTGCCAGCAGTCCTCAGGTGACTAATTCACCCCTCCACTTT. Full variable domain (CDR3 extended with the reference TRBV28 and TRBJ1-6 proteins): DVKVTQSSRYLVKRTGEKVFLECVQDMDHENMFWYRQDPGLGLRLIYFSYDVKMKEKGDIPEGYSVSREKKERFSLILESASTNQTSMYLCASSPQVTNSPLHFGNGTRLTVT.